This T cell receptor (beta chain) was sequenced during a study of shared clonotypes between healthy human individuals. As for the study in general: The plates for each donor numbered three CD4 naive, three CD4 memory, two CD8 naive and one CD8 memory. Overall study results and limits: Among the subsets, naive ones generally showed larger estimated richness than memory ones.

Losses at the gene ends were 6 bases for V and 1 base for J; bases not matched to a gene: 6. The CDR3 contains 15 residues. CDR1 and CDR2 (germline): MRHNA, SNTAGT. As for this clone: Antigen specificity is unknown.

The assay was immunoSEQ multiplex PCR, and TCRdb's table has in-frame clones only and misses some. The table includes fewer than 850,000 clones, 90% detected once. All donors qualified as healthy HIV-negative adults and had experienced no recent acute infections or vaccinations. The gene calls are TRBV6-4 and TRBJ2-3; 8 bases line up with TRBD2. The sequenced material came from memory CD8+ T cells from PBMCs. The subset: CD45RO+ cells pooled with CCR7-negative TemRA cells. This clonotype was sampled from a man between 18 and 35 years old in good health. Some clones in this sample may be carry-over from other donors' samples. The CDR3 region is CASSITSGRTDTQYF. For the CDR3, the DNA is TGTGCCAGCAGCATCACTAGCGGTCGCACAGATACGCAGTATTTT.